This paragraph covers one T cell receptor (beta chain) sequence. Its antigen is still unknown. Germline assignment: CDR1 LNHNV and CDR2 YYDKDF (reference sequence). This CDR3 is built from 14 residues. Trimming removed 2 bases from V and 4 bases from J, with 9 bases in between. The sample originates from a study of shared clonotypes between healthy human individuals. Naive CD4+ cells were CD45RA-selected; the remaining cells were memory. Original handling: ImmunoSEQ gave junction-only sequences without quality scores, so filtering differed. Sequencing was performed with immunoSEQ multiplex PCR; in TCRdb, only in-frame clones are kept and a portion is missing. V, J and clone size are taken as reported in that table, and D and trimming were inferred from the DNA itself. The sample lists more than 1,200,000 clones, approximately 98.5% seen once, with under 0.45% in the top ten. Study-level results: Investigators expected sequencing depth to affect clonotype sharing among donors.

This sequence originates from a man in his thirties or forties in good health. V gene TRBV15 combines with J gene TRBJ2-1; D remains unclear. The material sequenced was naive CD4+ T cells sorted from blood. Subset noted: CD45RA+ positively selected. CDR3 sequence: CATSRFPEYNEQFF. The DNA for the CDR3 is TGTGCCACCAGCAGATTTCCGGAGTACAATGAGCAGTTCTTC.